The 16 T cell receptor beta chains reported below all come from one sample, sequenced in a study of T cell responses to AZD1222 COVID-19 vaccine. The method was immunoSEQ multiplex PCR; TCRdb's version includes in-frame clones alone and lacks a portion of them. The sample yields around 130,000 clones, about 93% seen once. The sequences come from peripheral blood, collected on day 0 of AZD1222 vaccination. These receptors were collected from an adult in good health.

The chain recombines TRBV4-2 with TRBJ1-1, with D uncertain. The CDR3 is 14 amino acids. Looked up from germline, CDR1 is LGHNA and CDR2 is YNFKEQ. Deletions cut 0 bases from V and 1 base from J, with 6 bases between. The CDR3 region has the DNA TGTGCCAGCAGCCAAGACCGAACGAACACTGAAGCTTTCTTT. This translates into CASSQDRTNTEAFF.

The chain carries TRBV6-5 and TRBJ1-1; D is unresolved. From germline, CDR1 is MNHEY and CDR2 SVGAGI. Between the trimmed V and J ends, which lost 6 bases and 1 base, there was a span of 9 bases. This CDR3 region has 13 residues. CDR3: CASSRRKNTEAFF. The DNA of the CDR3 is TGTGCCAGCAGCCGACGGAAGAACACTGAAGCTTTCTTT.

As regards this clone: Other DNA sequences from this sample encode an identical CDR3 as well. The chain is built from TRBV3-1 (or the pseudogene TRBV3-2) and TRBJ2-7, with D perhaps TRBD2 (5 bases). The CDR3 covers 13 residues. CDR1 LGHDT and CDR2 YNNKEL come from the germline V gene (reference sequence). The ends were cut back, 0 bases at V and 3 bases at J, with 6 bases in the middle. The CDR3 sequence is CASSQERGYEQYF. In nucleotides, the CDR3 is TGTGCCAGCAGCCAAGAACGGGGCTACGAGCAGTACTTC.

The chain is built from TRBV9 and TRBJ2-2; a weak D match, TRBD2 (5 bases). V lost 3 bases, J lost 4 bases, and 7 bases lay in between. Germline values: CDR1 SGDLS, CDR2 YYNGEE. This CDR3 comprises 13 residues. CDR3 in amino acids: CASSERGTGELFF. In DNA form, the CDR3 reads TGTGCCAGCAGCGAACGGGGCACCGGGGAGCTGTTTTTT.

The chain is built from TRBV5-1 and TRBJ2-5, with 8 nucleotides matching TRBD1. From germline, CDR1 is SGHRS and CDR2 YFSETQ. The ends lost 5 bases at V and 2 bases at J; junction bases unmatched: 5. This CDR3 spans 14 amino acids. CDR3 in amino acids: CASRPTGVQETQYF. In DNA, the CDR3 is TGCGCCAGCAGGCCGACAGGGGTGCAAGAGACCCAGTACTTC.

J is TRBJ1-1 and V is TRBV7-9; unclear D gene. Trimming cost V 1 base and J 1 base, with 4 bases left between them. The V gene's germline CDR1 is SEHNR and CDR2 FQNEAQ (reference sequence). The CDR3 covers 13 residues. Written as DNA, the CDR3 is TGTGCCAGCAGCTTAGTAGGGAACACTGAAGCTTTCTTT. It codes for CASSLVGNTEAFF.

The rearrangement uses TRBV25-1 and TRBJ1-2, with D hard to call. Germline values: CDR1 MGHDK, CDR2 SYGVNS. The CDR3 runs to 14 residues. The germline V and J ends were trimmed by 3 bases and 8 bases, with 16 bases remaining between them. As DNA, the CDR3 is TGTGCCAGCAGTGATCTCCGGGCCCCGGGAGGCTACACCTTC. Translated, it gives CASSDLRAPGGYTF.

Turning to this clone: An end of the junction does not agree with germline; a read error may underlie this. The rearrangement uses TRBV7-7 and TRBJ2-5; D is unclear. This CDR3 contains 13 residues. CDR1 and CDR2 (germline): SSHAT, FNYEAQ (reference sequence). The CDR3 spells CASSLDLGETQYF. The CDR3 DNA follows: TGTGCTAGCAGCTTAGATCTGGGAGAGACCCAGTACTTC.

The gene calls are TRBV5-1 and TRBJ1-1; 7 nucleotides match TRBD1. This CDR3 has 15 amino acids. J lost 5 bases, V lost 3 bases, and 10 bases had no gene match. Looked up from germline, CDR1 is SGHRS and CDR2 is YFSETQ. DNA for the CDR3: TGCGCCAGCAGCTCACACCCGACAGGGTATACTGAAGCTTTCTTT. Protein sequence: CASSSHPTGYTEAFF.

This rearrangement joins TRBV3-1 (or the pseudogene TRBV3-2) to TRBJ1-2; the D is unclear. V was pared by 1 base and J by 6 bases, with 15 bases between. Germline V gene sequence: CDR1 LGHDT, CDR2 YNNKEL (reference sequence). CDR3 length: 15 amino acids. CDR3 sequence reads: CASSQGSSSGNGYTF. CDR3 in DNA: TGTGCCAGCAGCCAAGGTAGCAGTAGCGGAAATGGCTACACCTTC.

The chain carries TRBV3-1 (or the pseudogene TRBV3-2) and TRBJ2-1; D is undetermined. The CDR3 is 12 amino acids. Trimming stripped 1 base from V and 12 bases from J, with 10 bases between. The germline gives CDR1 LGHDT, CDR2 YNNKEL (reference sequence). CDR3 sequence: CASSQVTPGQFF. DNA of the CDR3: TGTGCCAGCAGCCAAGTTACGCCAGGGCAGTTCTTC.

This chain uses TRBV14 with TRBJ2-5; no clear D. Germline V gene data show CDR1 as SGHDN and CDR2 as FVKESK. With 0 bases removed from V and 7 bases from J, the gap between germline ends came to 12 bases. The CDR3 extends over 14 amino acids. CDR3 loop: CASSQESEIGTQYF. CDR3 nucleotides: TGTGCCAGCAGCCAAGAAAGCGAAATCGGGACCCAGTACTTC.

The chain recombines TRBV12-5 with TRBJ2-7, with D perhaps TRBD1 or TRBD2 (5 bases each). The germline CDR1 and CDR2 sequences are LGHNT and FRNRAP. The CDR3 contains 12 residues. V was shortened by 2 bases and J by 6 bases, with 8 bases between the two germline ends. The CDR3 region is CASGLMGVEQYF. The DNA of the CDR3 is TGTGCTAGTGGTTTGATGGGGGTCGAGCAGTACTTC.

The CDR3 here is CASRSQGIHEQYF. CDR3 DNA: TGTGCCAGCAGGTCTCAGGGTATCCACGAGCAGTACTTC. The chain joins TRBV12-3 or TRBV12-4 to TRBJ2-7; D might be TRBD1 (5 bases). This CDR3 spans 13 amino acids. The V gene lost 6 bases and the J gene lost 5 bases, with 14 bases spanning the gap.

The rearrangement joins TRBV10-3 to TRBJ1-2; TRBD1 matches at 9 bases. Trimming took 3 bases from V and 8 from J; bases not matched to a gene: 7. Germline V CDR1 and CDR2: ENHRY, SYGVKD. This CDR3 is built from 14 residues. The CDR3 bases are TGTGCCATCAGTGACATGGACAGGGGAGGCGGCTACACCTTC. Residues: CAISDMDRGGGYTF.

The chain links TRBV9 to TRBJ1-3, with 10 bases fitting TRBD1. The CDR3 contains 15 residues. Trimming took 2 bases from V and 3 from J; bases not matched to a gene: 2. The germline CDR1 and CDR2 sequences are SGDLS and YYNGEE. CDR3 nucleotides: TGTGCCAGCAGCGTTGACAGGGGGCTTGGAAACACCATATATTTT. Its translation is CASSVDRGLGNTIYF.